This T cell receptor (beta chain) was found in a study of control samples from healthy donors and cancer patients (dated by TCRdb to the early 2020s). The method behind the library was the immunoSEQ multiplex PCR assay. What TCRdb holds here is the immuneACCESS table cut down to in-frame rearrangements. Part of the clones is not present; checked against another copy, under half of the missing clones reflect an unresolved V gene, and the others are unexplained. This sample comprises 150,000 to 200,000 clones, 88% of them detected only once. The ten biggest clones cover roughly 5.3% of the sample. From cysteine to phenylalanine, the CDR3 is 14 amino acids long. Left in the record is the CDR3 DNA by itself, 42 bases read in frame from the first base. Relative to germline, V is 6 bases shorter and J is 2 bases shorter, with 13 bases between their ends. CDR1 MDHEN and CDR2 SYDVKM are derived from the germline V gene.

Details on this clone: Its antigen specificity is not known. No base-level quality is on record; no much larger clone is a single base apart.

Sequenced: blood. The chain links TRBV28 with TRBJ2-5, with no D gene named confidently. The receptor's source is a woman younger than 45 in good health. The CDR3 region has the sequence CASSTDPVQETQYF. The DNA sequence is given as TGTGCCAGCAGCACAGATCCGGTGCAAGAGACCCAGTACTTC.